This TCR beta chain came from a study of blood T cell repertoires in COVID-19. Turning to the study itself: PBMCs, B-cell-depleted T cells, or T cells were the source of the cDNA or gDNA that made up the material.

Authors' data handling: Reference gene primer amplification in the assay estimated nucleated cell counts. Sequencing used immunoSEQ multiplex PCR; TCRdb keeps in-frame clones, though not all of them. Clonal size and the V and J genes are those of that table, whereas D and trimming came from the DNA. In the table there are 300,000 to 400,000 clones, 88% of which are singletons. Seattle's enrolled individuals joined amid active infection and were then monitored longitudinally. Germline V gives CDR1 MNHEY, CDR2 SMNVEV (reference sequence). The CDR3 has 13 residues. V lost 8 bases, J lost 1 base, and 11 bases lay in between.

Sequencing was carried out using peripheral blood. The sequence came from a woman in her twenties or thirties with COVID-19, enrolled during active disease. This chain connects TRBV27 to TRBJ1-1; TRBD1 might be the D (5 bases). Here the CDR3 DNA reads TGTGCCAGCGTTGACAGAAAGAACACTGAAGCTTTCTTT. This gives the protein CASVDRKNTEAFF.